The 10 T cell receptor beta chains below all came from one sample that was sequenced in a study of tissue T cells after allogeneic stem cell transplantation. The time point denotes: mouse harvest day 14 after allogeneic transplant. Each mouse received 10^7 T-cell-depleted marrow cells plus 10^6 splenic CD5+ T cells by tail vein. Here immunoSEQ multiplex PCR was the method, and the copy in TCRdb shows in-frame clones only, minus some. The data hold hundreds of clones, with approximately 55% observed a single time. Sequenced sample: liver tissue. These receptors all come from a female BALB/c mouse given C57BL/6 T cells with graft-versus-host disease after an allogeneic hematopoietic cell transplant.

For this clone: Mouse gene names apply. The CDR3 end is not reached by the read, which stops 1 residue before it; the germline J gene fills it in. The rearrangement joins TRBV26 to TRBJ1-4; D gene unclear. Germline values: CDR1 KGHPV, CDR2 FQNQEV (reference sequence). This CDR3 is built from 12 residues. Trimming pared 4 bases from V and 2 bases from J, leaving 2 bases between. This CDR3 reads CASSRSNERLFF. The part of the CDR3 DNA that was read is TGTGCCAGCAGTCGGTCCAACGAAAGATTATTT.

About this clone itself: Gene names are the mouse ones. Coverage ceases 1 residue before the CDR3 finishes, and the germline J gene fills in the end. V usage is TRBV31 and J usage is TRBJ1-1; D unresolved. Trimming took 1 base from V and 1 from J, leaving 4 bases between them. This CDR3 is built from 12 residues. Germline V gene lookup returns CDR1 GKSSPN and CDR2 SITVG. CDR3 bases read: TGTGCCTGGAGTCAGGGAAACACAGAAGTCTTC. Its translation is CAWSQGNTEVF. The complete CDR3 sequence is CAWSQGNTEVFF.

Points on this clone: Gene and germline names: mouse. The CDR3 end falls 1 residue outside the read, so it is completed with the germline J gene. V usage is TRBV4 and J usage is TRBJ2-5; D not certain. CDR3 size: 11 residues. The V end lost 5 bases, the J end lost 3 bases, and 3 bases lay between the germline ends. Germline CDR1 is LGHDT and CDR2 is YNNKQL (reference sequence). The CDR3 sequence is CASSPQDTQYF. The DNA read from the CDR3 is TGTGCCAGCAGCCCTCAAGACACCCAGTAC.

On this clone itself: Gene names follow the mouse nomenclature. The read terminates 1 residue before the CDR3 end, so the remaining end is supplied by the germline J gene. The chain links TRBV13-3 to TRBJ2-5, with TRBD1 as a possible D gene (6 bases). Per germline, CDR1 NNHDY and CDR2 SYVADS. V shed 4 bases and J shed 0 bases, with 6 bases lying between them. The CDR3 runs 13 residues. Partial CDR3 DNA: TGTGCCAGCAGTACAGGGAACCAAGACACCCAGTAC. Protein sequence: CASSTGNQDTQY. The full-length CDR3 reads as CASSTGNQDTQYF.

About this clone: The genes are named according to mouse. The read falls 1 residue short of the CDR3 end, and the missing part is taken from the germline J gene. The chain joins TRBV26 to TRBJ2-7, with 10 bases aligning to TRBD2. Germline values: CDR1 KGHPV, CDR2 FQNQEV (reference sequence). Unmatched junction bases numbered 1, after V lost 4 bases and J lost 1 base. The CDR3 is 14 amino acids. CDR3 loop: CASSPGLGSYEQYF. The CDR3 DNA, read in part, is TGTGCCAGCAGTCCGGGACTGGGGTCCTATGAACAGTAC.

Details on this clone: Mouse gene names apply. The read is 1 residue too short to cover the CDR3 end, so that end is filled in from the germline J gene. This chain connects TRBV14 to TRBJ2-2; a weak D match, TRBD2 (7 bases). The germline V gene has CDR1 SGHDT and CDR2 FRDEAV. Trimming pared 0 bases from V and 3 bases from J, leaving 9 bases between. The CDR3 length is 15 residues. The CDR3 loop is CASSFWGADTGQLYF. CDR3 DNA, as far as it was read: TGTGCCAGCAGTTTCTGGGGGGCGGACACCGGGCAGCTCTAC.

With regard to this clone: The gene names here belong to mouse. Read coverage stops 1 residue before the CDR3 terminus; the germline J gene supplies the remainder. The chain combines TRBV3 with TRBJ1-5, with D maybe TRBD1 (6 bases). The CDR3 is 14 amino acids. Germline lookup yields CDR1 SNHLY and CDR2 FYNGKV (reference sequence). V was trimmed by 3 bases and J by 3 bases, leaving 9 bases between them. CDR3 DNA, as far as it was read: TGTGCCAGCAGCTTGCAGGGGATCAACCAGGCTCCGCTT. Its protein product is CASSLQGINQAPL. The full CDR3 protein reads CASSLQGINQAPLF.

Concerning this clone: Any gene name here is a mouse gene name. The CDR3 end falls 1 residue outside the read, so it is completed with the germline J gene. The chain is built from TRBV31 and TRBJ2-5; 8 bases agree with TRBD2. Unmatched junction bases numbered 2, after V lost 0 bases and J lost 0 bases. Germline loops: CDR1 GKSSPN, CDR2 SITVG. The CDR3 has 15 amino acids. Here the CDR3 reads CAWSLLGVNQDTQYF. Incomplete CDR3 DNA: TGTGCCTGGAGTCTACTGGGGGTTAACCAAGACACCCAGTAC.

Points on this clone: Mouse names are used for the genes. The read terminates 1 residue ahead of where the CDR3 ends, so the germline J gene completes it. This chain uses TRBV26 with TRBJ2-2; tentatively, D is TRBD1 (5 bases). From germline, CDR1 is KGHPV and CDR2 FQNQEV (reference sequence). The length of the CDR3 is 13 residues. Trimming took 6 bases from V and 4 from J, leaving 9 bases between them. The CDR3 spells CASRAGFTGQLYF. The covered CDR3 bases are TGTGCCAGCAGGGCAGGGTTCACCGGGCAGCTCTAC.

By share of the sample, this clone is large (0.1 to 1%). The gene symbols are mouse symbols. The read ends 1 residue shy of where the CDR3 ends; the end is completed using the germline J gene. The gene calls are TRBV13-2 and TRBJ2-7; TRBD2 aligns across 11 bases. The germline CDR1 and CDR2 sequences are NNHNN and SYGAGS (reference sequence). The CDR3 is 15 amino acids. With V trimmed by 2 bases and J by 7 bases, 8 bases remained unmatched. The CDR3 region is CASGERTGGAREQYF. The covered CDR3 bases are TGTGCCAGCGGTGAGAGAACTGGGGGGGCGCGGGAACAGTAC.